This T cell receptor beta chain emerged from a study of shared clonotypes between healthy human individuals. About the study: For every donor, three CD4 naive, three CD4 memory, two CD8 naive and one CD8 memory plates were used.

V shed 0 bases and J shed 5 bases, with 11 bases lying between them. Germline CDR1 and CDR2: SGDLS and YYNGEE. The CDR3 spans 14 residues. CD45RO-negative CD8 cells positively selected for CCR7 made up the naive population, which excluded terminally differentiated effector memory CD45RA+ cells. Profiled with immunoSEQ multiplex PCR; TCRdb holds only in-frame clones, not every one. The sample carries around 1.9 million clones, 80% to 95% recorded once. The sequence derives from a man younger than 30 in good health. Some clones in this sample may be carry-over from other donors' samples. This chain links TRBV9 with TRBJ2-5; tentative D call: TRBD1 (6 bases). Sequencing used naive CD8+ T cells from PBMCs. The CDR3 reads CASSVGGGTETQYF. CDR3 DNA: TGTGCCAGCAGCGTAGGAGGGGGAACGGAGACCCAGTACTTC. Full variable domain (rest looked up from reference TRBV9 and TRBJ2-5): DSGVTQTPKHLITATGQRVTLRCSPRSGDLSVYWYQQSLDQGLQFLIQYYNGEERAKGNILERFSAQQFPDLHSELNLSSLELGDSALYFCASSVGGGTETQYFGPGTRLLVL.